The following is a T cell receptor beta chain sequence with its context. Its cognate antigen is unknown. The data derive from a study of blood T cells in healthy people across ages. Broader study findings: PBMCs went unsorted, and a conclusive naive versus antigen-experienced comparison was therefore prevented. While age rose, TCR beta diversity per million T cells dropped in a roughly linear way.

J gave up 8 bases and V 0 bases, and 6 bases lay outside the gene matches. The CDR3 has 14 residues. Germline values: CDR1 SGHAT, CDR2 FQNNGV. A J-beta primer mix and a sample-barcoded 5' primer were used in a second PCR of roughly 6 to 11 cycles. TCRdb re-called the 5' RACE reads with MiXCR, one entry per CDR3 protein. This sample has about 1,800,000 distinct CDR3 sequences, with approximately 28% found just once. Sequenced material: blood. The gene calls are TRBV11-2 and TRBJ1-2; 7 nucleotides align to TRBD1. The TCR comes from a woman in her 30s in good health. CDR3: CASSLDHTGEGYTF. In DNA, the CDR3 is TGTGCCAGCAGCTTAGATCATACAGGGGAAGGCTACACCTTC. Combining the CDR3 with reference TRBV11-2 and TRBJ1-2 gives the whole variable domain EAGVAQSPRYKIIEKRQSVAFWCNPISGHATLYWYQQILGQGPKLLIQFQNNGVVDDSQLPKDRFSAERLKGVDSTLKIQPAKLEDSAVYLCASSLDHTGEGYTFGSGTRLTVV.